This TCR beta chain was observed in a study of T cell responses to AZD1222 COVID-19 vaccine. The data were produced by immunoSEQ multiplex PCR, yet TCRdb's version contains in-frame clones alone and is incomplete. Of around 80,000 clones detected, more than 75% appear once; the ten largest clones hold about 9.5%. Study observations and caveats: Spike-wide coverage was observed for vaccine-associated CD4 TCRs, with dominant responses at 160-218 and 743-854. Reports indicate that nearly half of spike-specific TCRs are directed at unmutated variant regions. Donors in the cohort were predominantly white British and more often female, and clonal diversity was possibly underestimated.

Comments on this clone: Its antigen is as yet unknown.

This TCR came from an adult in good health. Specimen: peripheral blood, collected on day 0 of AZD1222 vaccination.

The CDR3: CATSDPSGGRNEQFF. The CDR3 nucleotides are TGTGCCACCAGTGACCCTAGCGGGGGCCGGAATGAGCAGTTCTTC. The rearrangement joins TRBV24-1 to TRBJ2-1; 10 nucleotides match TRBD2. Germline V gene lookup returns CDR1 KGHDR and CDR2 SFDVKD. V gave up 4 bases and J gave up 7 bases; unmatched junction bases: 6. This CDR3 has 15 amino acids.